These T cell receptor beta chains were read from a single sample in a study of T cell repertoires in cytomegalovirus infection. TCRdb processed the reads anew with MiXCR; each CDR3 protein has one entry. The sample records a few hundred thousand distinct CDR3 sequences, less than 30% being singletons. The sequenced sample consisted of PBMCs. These receptors came from a human donor in good health (CMV status not recorded). Some clones in this sample may be carry-over from other donors' samples. Both conserved end residues are part of each CDR3. Fields, in order: clone size, D gene, J gene, V gene, CDR3 DNA, CDR3 protein. The D gene is left open where the match is weak. Where a row states a size, it is once, few, many or the class of an expanded clone; other rows omit it.

NA | NA | TRBJ2-2 | TRBV15 | TGTGCCACCAGCAGAGCTAGCGCGAACACCGGGGAGCTGTTTTTT | CATSRASANTGELFF
many | NA | TRBJ2-3 | TRBV7-2 | TGTGCCAGCAGCTTAAGGCGGAATAGCGGAGTTACCTCAAATACGCAGTATTTT | CASSLRRNSGVTSNTQYF
NA | TRBD1 | TRBJ1-5 | TRBV7-9 | TGTGCCAGCAGTCGGACAGGGGGCTCCGATCAGCCCCAGCATTTT | CASSRTGGSDQPQHF
few | NA | TRBJ1-4 | TRBV3-1 | TGTGCCAGCAGCCAAGGGATGCGACAGATTAATGAAAAACTGTTTTTT | CASSQGMRQINEKLFF
once | TRBD2 | TRBJ2-3 | TRBV4-1 | TGCGCCAGCAGCCAGCTACTAGCGGTTCGCACAGATACGCAGTATTTT | CASSQLLAVRTDTQYF
NA | TRBD1 | TRBJ1-5 | TRBV20-1 | TGCAGTGCTGCGGACAGGCAGCAGCCCCAGCATTTT | CSAADRQQPQHF
NA | TRBD2 | TRBJ2-3 | TRBV20-1 | TGCAGTGCTAGAGGCACGGGACTAGCGTCTAGCACAGATACGCAGTATTTT | CSARGTGLASSTDTQYF
NA | TRBD1 | TRBJ2-5 | TRBV2 | TGTGCCAGCAGCGAACAGGGGGGTTGGGGAGAGACCCAGTACTTC | CASSEQGGWGETQYF
NA | NA | TRBJ2-7 | TRBV7-2 | TGTGCCAGCAGCCGAACGAGGCAGCCCGCGCACATTCACGAGCAGTACTTC | CASSRTRQPAHIHEQYF
NA | NA | TRBJ1-6 | TRBV2 | TGTGCCAGCGAGAGTGGCGAGGGGGTCCATAATTCACCCCTCCACTTT | CASESGEGVHNSPLHF
NA | NA | TRBJ2-7 | TRBV10-3 | TGTGCCATCAGTGAGTCGAACGGCGAGCAGTACTTC | CAISESNGEQYF
few | NA | TRBJ1-1 | TRBV6-2/TRBV6-3 | TGTGCCAGCACGCAACGCCTCTCGAGGGCGACTGAAGCTTTCTTT | CASTQRLSRATEAFF
NA | NA | TRBJ1-6 | TRBV28 | TGTGCCAGCAGTTCTACAGGGTTAGAGGATTCACCCCTCCACTTT | CASSSTGLEDSPLHF
many | TRBD2 | TRBJ2-5 | TRBV7-2 | TGTGCCAGCAGCTTAGCGGGAGGGCCTTTGGAGACCCAGTACTTC | CASSLAGGPLETQYF
NA | NA | TRBJ2-7 | TRBV12-3/TRBV12-4 | TGTGCCAGCAGTTCGGGACACCACTACGAGCAGTACTTC | CASSSGHHYEQYF
NA | NA | TRBJ2-5 | TRBV27 | TGTGCCAGCAATTTCGTCCGCCCCGGGCTGGGGGAGACCCAGTACTTC | CASNFVRPGLGETQYF
once | NA | TRBJ1-4 | TRBV28 | TGTGCCAGCAGTCTCGGGACGGCAGAAAAACTGTTTTTT | CASSLGTAEKLFF
many | NA | TRBJ1-2 | TRBV7-9 | TGTGCCAGCAACAAAAATAGCCGGCGGTCCACTGCCGGTGTGAATGGCTACACCTTC | CASNKNSRRSTAGVNGYTF
NA | NA | TRBJ2-7 | TRBV6-2/TRBV6-3 | TGTGCCAGCAGTTCCGGAGGGAACAGCTACGAGCAGTACTTC | CASSSGGNSYEQYF
few | TRBD2 | TRBJ2-5 | TRBV29-1 | TGCAGCGTTGAGCCGGGACTAGCAGTGGCCCAGTACTTC | CSVEPGLAVAQYF
NA | NA | TRBJ1-5 | TRBV27 | TGTGCCAGCAGTTTGGGGGGGAATGGCAATCAGCCCCAGCATTTT | CASSLGGNGNQPQHF
NA | TRBD2 | TRBJ2-7 | TRBV6-6 | TGTGCCAGCACTGGACTAGCGGGAGAGGTCGAGCAGTACTTC | CASTGLAGEVEQYF
few | TRBD2 | TRBJ2-1 | TRBV24-1 | TGTGCCACCAGTGATTTGCAGGGTAGCGGGAGGATCAATGAGCAGTTCTTC | CATSDLQGSGRINEQFF
NA | TRBD1 | TRBJ2-2 | TRBV28 | TGTGCCACCTCCCGGGACAGGGTGAAAGGCGGGGAGCTGTTTTTT | CATSRDRVKGGELFF
NA | NA | TRBJ1-4 | TRBV20-1 | TGCAGTGCTAGAGAAAGGGCCCTAGGAAAACTGTTTTTT | CSARERALGKLFF
NA | NA | TRBJ1-5 | TRBV29-1 | TGCAGCGTTGATACTCAACCCGGGCAGCCCCAGCATTTT | CSVDTQPGQPQHF
many | NA | TRBJ1-5 | TRBV7-2 | TGTGCCAGCAGCTTTGTTTTAGGACCGAATCAGCCCCAGCATTTT | CASSFVLGPNQPQHF
many | NA | TRBJ2-1 | TRBV7-3 | TGTGCCAGCAGCTTATTTCCTCCGTGGGCGCCGGGGCGCAATGAGCAGTTCTTC | CASSLFPPWAPGRNEQFF
NA | TRBD2 | TRBJ2-1 | TRBV6-5 | TGTGCCAGCAGTCAAAATCTAGCGGGAGAGGGCAATGAGCAGTTCTTC | CASSQNLAGEGNEQFF
many | NA | TRBJ2-2 | TRBV11-3 | TGTGCCAGCAGTTTGGGGGGCCCCGGGGAGCTGTTTTTT | CASSLGGPGELFF
few | NA | TRBJ1-1 | TRBV6-2/TRBV6-3 | TGTGCCAGCAGTTACAGGACCGTAGGGAACACTGAAGCTTTCTTT | CASSYRTVGNTEAFF
NA | NA | TRBJ2-7 | TRBV7-8 | TGTGCCAGCAGCTTAGACATCATGAGCTCCTACGAGCAGTACTTC | CASSLDIMSSYEQYF
NA | NA | TRBJ1-2 | TRBV23-1 | TGCGCCAGCCGGGCGGACTCAGAACAGATCCCTTTTGGCTACACCTTC | CASRADSEQIPFGYTF
few | TRBD2 | TRBJ2-1 | TRBV7-3 | TGTGCCAGCAGCCCCCGTGGACTAGCGGGGAGTTATGATGAGCAGTTCTTC | CASSPRGLAGSYDEQFF
few | NA | TRBJ1-1 | TRBV7-9 | TGTGCCAGCAGCTTAGAGCCAGGGAGGAACACTGAAGCTTTCTTT | CASSLEPGRNTEAFF
NA | TRBD2 | TRBJ2-3 | TRBV5-6 | TGTGCCAGCACCCGGACTAGCGGAGGGGGAACAGATACGCAGTATTTT | CASTRTSGGGTDTQYF
few | NA | TRBJ2-2 | TRBV27 | TGTGCCAGCAGTTTTTCCCACCCTACCGTCGGGGAGCTGTTTTTT | CASSFSHPTVGELFF
NA | TRBD1 | TRBJ1-2 | TRBV29-1 | TGCAGCGTTACCGACTTTGATGCAGGGGGCTATGGCTACACCTTC | CSVTDFDAGGYGYTF
NA | NA | TRBJ2-3 | TRBV12-3/TRBV12-4 | TGTGCCAGCAGTTTCGTGCTTGCGGCAGATACGCAGTATTTT | CASSFVLAADTQYF
many | TRBD2 | TRBJ2-3 | TRBV7-2 | TGTGCCAGCAGCTCAGGGGAGCGGGAGTTCATTACAGATACGCAGTATTTT | CASSSGEREFITDTQYF
many | NA | TRBJ1-1 | TRBV7-2 | TGTGCCAGCAGCTTAGTCTTAGGAAGGGTGAACACTGAAGCTTTCTTT | CASSLVLGRVNTEAFF
NA | TRBD2 | TRBJ2-1 | TRBV27 | TGTGCCAGCAGTCCGGGACTAGCGACCAATGAGCAGTTCTTC | CASSPGLATNEQFF
NA | TRBD2 | TRBJ2-1 | TRBV7-9 | TGTGCCAGCAGCTGGACGACTAGCGGGAGAGGTCCCTACAATGAGCAGTTCTTC | CASSWTTSGRGPYNEQFF
few | TRBD1 | TRBJ1-2 | TRBV2 | TGTGCCAGCGAAAGGGACAGGGGCTATGGCTACACCTTC | CASERDRGYGYTF
NA | NA | TRBJ2-6 | TRBV6-8 | TGTGCCAGCAAGGCTACGGTTCTGGCGGCCAACGTCCTGACTTTC | CASKATVLAANVLTF
few | TRBD2 | TRBJ2-2 | TRBV7-6 | TGTGCCAGCAGCCCCACGACTAGCGGGAGAGGCGGGGAGCTGTTTTTT | CASSPTTSGRGGELFF
NA | NA | TRBJ1-4 | TRBV4-2 | TGTGCCAGCAGCCAAGACGTTGGGACGAAGACTGAAAAACTGTTTTTT | CASSQDVGTKTEKLFF
once | NA | TRBJ1-2 | TRBV7-9 | TGTGCCAGCACCTTTTTTTTGGCCCGGTCCGGTGATGGCTACACCTTC | CASTFFLARSGDGYTF
NA | NA | TRBJ2-5 | TRBV6-5 | TGTGCCAGCAGACCGGGAGAGGCAGCGACCCAGTACTTC | CASRPGEAATQYF
NA | NA | TRBJ1-2 | TRBV5-6 | TGTGCCAGCAGCTCTATTCAGGGCTATGGCTACACCTTC | CASSSIQGYGYTF
many | TRBD2 | TRBJ2-7 | TRBV7-8 | TGTGCCAGCAGCCCCAGGAGGACAGCCGGACTAGCGGGATGGGGCGAGCAGTACTTC | CASSPRRTAGLAGWGEQYF
NA | NA | TRBJ2-3 | TRBV11-2 | TGTGCCAGCAGCGAACCGACTATGGATACGCAGTATTTT | CASSEPTMDTQYF
NA | NA | TRBJ2-7 | TRBV20-1 | TGCAGTGCGAAAACTAGCCTGAGCTCCTACGAGCAGTACTTC | CSAKTSLSSYEQYF
NA | TRBD2 | TRBJ2-6 | TRBV29-1 | TGCAGCGTTGAAACTCCGGTAGGACTAGCGGGAGAGGGATCTGGGGCCAACGTCCTGACTTTC | CSVETPVGLAGEGSGANVLTF
NA | NA | TRBJ2-5 | TRBV3-1 | TGTGCCAGCAGCCAACGGGGTACTGGGGAGACCCAGTACTTC | CASSQRGTGETQYF
few | NA | TRBJ2-5 | TRBV6-1 | TGTGCCAGCAGTGTTTACGGGCAGGGGACCCAAGAGACCCAGTACTTC | CASSVYGQGTQETQYF
NA | NA | TRBJ2-7 | TRBV4-1 | TGCGCCAGCAGCCAAGATCGTGACGAGCAGTACTTC | CASSQDRDEQYF
many | TRBD1 | TRBJ1-2 | TRBV12-3/TRBV12-4 | TGTGCCAGCAGCCCCGGGACAGGCCATCTAGGCTACACCTTC | CASSPGTGHLGYTF
NA | NA | TRBJ1-4 | TRBV4-1 | TGCGCCAGCAGCCAGGTCCGGGGGGAGGAACTGTTTTTT | CASSQVRGEELFF
few | NA | TRBJ2-1 | TRBV2 | TGTGCCAGCAGTGACCGGAACCATCGTCGCAATGAGCAGTTCTTC | CASSDRNHRRNEQFF